This TCR beta chain comes out of a study of T-cell reconstitution after alpha-beta-depleted transplantation in children. A library of TCRbeta sequences, prepared with unique molecular identifiers, was generated. TCRdb redid the calling of the PCR reads with MiXCR, one entry per CDR3 protein. The sample has hundreds of thousands of distinct CDR3 sequences; under 20% are singletons. Study outcomes and limitations: The study reportedly traced alpha-beta T cells about two months after transplant to several hundred expanded graft clones. Recipient T cells and thymic progenitors that survived gave rise to the high TCRbeta diversity observed at day 60 in some patients. Counts and diversity of T cells one year after transplant came mostly from newly produced T cells.

Comment on this clonotype: Its target is unknown.

CDR3 length: 16 residues. Trimming at V came to 6 bases and at J to 4 bases, leaving 10 bases not matched to a gene. Per germline, CDR1 SEHNR and CDR2 FQNEAQ (reference sequence). The source material was PBMCs, mostly from graft donor cells, sampled 360 days after TCRalphabeta/CD19-depleted stem cell transplant. The clonotype comes from a male patient between 5 and 17 years old who had a stem cell transplant for acute lymphoblastic leukemia, so the T cells may come from the graft donor. The chain carries TRBV7-9 and TRBJ1-4, with 8 bases that match TRBD1. The DNA of the CDR3 is TGTGCCAGCAGGACGCCAGGGGGCGAGGGTAATGAAAAACTGTTTTTT. Protein: CASRTPGGEGNEKLFF.